This TCR beta chain emerged from a study of cytomegalovirus exposure and HLA in healthy donors. About the study: A later analysis reported the 95 to 150 validation repertoires used the same platform as the 500 to 800 first-cohort repertoires. The study, taken as a whole, reports: High sensitivity and specificity were reportedly achieved when the classifier diagnosed cytomegalovirus status. Confirmation was obtained in vitro that a few CMV-associated chains are specific for CMV antigens.

The donors were members of the validation cohort comprising some 120 subjects, separate from the roughly 700-subject first cohort. About this clone: Its antigen is still unknown.

V was cut by 4 bases and J by 3 bases, with 25 bases left in between. Germline lookup yields CDR1 WSHSY and CDR2 SAAADI. The CDR3 loop spans 18 amino acids. Sequenced by immunoSEQ multiplex PCR; TCRdb stores in-frame clones only, minus some. The sample carries approximately 76,000 clones, around 94% recorded once. This chain joins TRBV10-2 and TRBJ2-7, with D perhaps TRBD2 (6 bases). The receptor was derived from a woman between 18 and 30 years old in good health and CMV-seronegative. Sequences were obtained from PBMCs. CDR3 amino acids: CASSGSGRLGTPSYEQYF. The DNA for the CDR3 is TGCGCCAGCAGTGGATCAGGGAGGCTGGGGACCCCCAGCTACGAGCAGTACTTC.